These 9 T cell receptor beta chains were sequenced from one sample in a study of CXCR3-negative and CXCR3-positive naive CD8 T cells. UMI-labeled TRB cDNA libraries were prepared by 5' RACE. TCRdb reanalyzed the 5' RACE reads and collapses them to one entry per CDR3 protein, without DNA. The sample features about 120,000 distinct CDR3 sequences, with 0.29% in its top ten. Sequencing was performed on naive CXCR3- CD8+ T cells from blood. Regarding subset: CD45RO-CCR7+CD27+CD95- naive CD8+ T cells lacking CXCR3 (TNR3-). The receptors shown here come from a human donor in good health. Some clones in this sample may be carry-over from other donors' samples.

The gene calls are TRBV12-2 and TRBJ2-6. TRBV12-2 is annotated as a pseudogene. This CDR3 spans 17 amino acids. The CDR3 region is CASRLARGDSGANVLTF.

The chain couples TRBV12-3 or TRBV12-4 to TRBJ2-3; TCRdb calls TRBD1, which cannot be checked without DNA. The length of the CDR3 is 15 residues. The chain's CDR3 is CASSPTGQGTDTQYF.

The chain has TRBV6-5 and TRBJ2-7; TCRdb proposes TRBD1, but this gene call is untestable without DNA. CDR1 and CDR2 from the germline V gene are MNHEY and SVGAGI. The CDR3 is 15 amino acids. The chain's CDR3 is CASSAPAGAGYEQYF.

CDR3 protein: CASSSSSWNQPQHF. The V gene is TRBV12-3 or TRBV12-4, the J gene TRBJ1-5. The CDR3 is made up of 14 amino acids.

This chain uses TRBV7-3 with TRBJ2-7. The CDR3 sequence is 13 residues long. The germline V gene has CDR1 SGHTA and CDR2 FQGTGA. CDR3 sequence: CASSHGVAHEQYF.

The chain has TRBV20-1 and TRBJ2-7; TCRdb calls TRBD1, which cannot be checked without DNA. The germline V gene has CDR1 DFQATT and CDR2 SNEGSKA (reference sequence). The CDR3 sequence is 14 residues long. This CDR3 reads CSAKGSGSTYEQYF.

The chain carries TRBV4-1 and TRBJ2-7; absent DNA, TCRdb's TRBD1 call cannot be checked. CDR1 is MGHRA, CDR2 YSYEKL, per germline. The CDR3 runs 15 residues. CDR3 amino acids: CASSRIQGAGYEQYF.

The rearrangement joins TRBV5-1 to TRBJ2-5. In germline, CDR1 is SGHRS, CDR2 YFSETQ. The CDR3 contains 14 residues. CDR3 sequence reads: CASSPATYQETQYF.

This sequence joins TRBV14 and TRBJ1-2. Per the germline V gene, CDR1 is SGHDN and CDR2 is FVKESK. This CDR3 is built from 16 residues. The CDR3: CASSLRSAGAENGYTF.